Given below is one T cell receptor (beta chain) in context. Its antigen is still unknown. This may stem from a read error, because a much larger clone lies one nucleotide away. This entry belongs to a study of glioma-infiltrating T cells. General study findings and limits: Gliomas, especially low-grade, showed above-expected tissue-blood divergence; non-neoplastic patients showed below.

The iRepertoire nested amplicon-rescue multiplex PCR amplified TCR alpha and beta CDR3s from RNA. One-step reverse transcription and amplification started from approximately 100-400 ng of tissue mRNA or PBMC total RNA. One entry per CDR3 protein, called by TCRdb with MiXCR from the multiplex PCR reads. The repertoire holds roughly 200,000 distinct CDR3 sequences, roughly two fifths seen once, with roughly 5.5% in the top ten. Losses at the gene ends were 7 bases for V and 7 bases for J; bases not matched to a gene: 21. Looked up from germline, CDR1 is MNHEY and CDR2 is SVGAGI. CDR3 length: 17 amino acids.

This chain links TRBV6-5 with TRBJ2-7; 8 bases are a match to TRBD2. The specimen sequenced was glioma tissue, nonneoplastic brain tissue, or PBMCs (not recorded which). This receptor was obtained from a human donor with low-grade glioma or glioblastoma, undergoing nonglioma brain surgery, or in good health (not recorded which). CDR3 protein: CASKRFPGGNQGREQYF. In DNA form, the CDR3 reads TGTGCCAGCAAACGCTTCCCGGGAGGGAACCAGGGGAGAGAGCAGTACTTC.